The 17 T cell receptor beta chains presented below share a single source sample, sequenced in a study of CXCR3-negative and CXCR3-positive naive CD8 T cells (dated by TCRdb to about 2019). Beyond this particular receptor, the publication reports: Compared with CXCR3-negative naive cells, CXCR3-positive naive cells had TRB CDR3s with higher hydrophobicity (lower Kidera factor 4), lower energy, and higher strength and volume indices.

Instrument on record: NextSeq 550. The Human TCR Profiling Kit (MiLaboratory) was used to make UMI-labeled 5' RACE TRB cDNA libraries. One entry per CDR3 protein sequence results from the TCRdb reprocessing of the reads, with DNA left out. The sample has about 120,000 distinct CDR3 sequences on record. Around 0.36% of the sample is in the top ten clones. No antigen is known for these receptors. The sequenced sample consisted of naive CXCR3+ CD8+ T cells from blood. The cell subset or site tag for this specimen amounts to: CD45RO-CCR7+CD27+CD95- naive CD8+ T cells expressing CXCR3 (TNR3+). The source is a human donor in good health. Some clones in this sample may be carry-over from other donors' samples.

The chain joins TRBV11-2 to TRBJ1-3; TCRdb outputs TRBD1, but without DNA this stays unchecked. CDR1 and CDR2 (germline): SGHAT, FQNNGV. The length of the CDR3 is 15 residues. CDR3 in amino acids: CASSALTGYGNTIYF.

The gene calls are TRBV29-1 and TRBJ2-7; TCRdb proposes TRBD1, but this gene call is untestable without DNA. This CDR3 has 13 residues. The germline gives CDR1 SQVTM, CDR2 ANQGSEA. CDR3 sequence reads: CSVWDRTAYEQYF.

The chain employs TRBV7-3 and TRBJ2-3; the TRBD2 assignment by TCRdb is unverifiable without DNA. Looked up from germline, CDR1 is SGHTA and CDR2 is FQGTGA. The CDR3 length is 15 residues. CDR3 sequence: CASSGRGGPTDTQYF.

This chain connects TRBV29-1 to TRBJ2-1; TCRdb's D call, TRBD1, is unchecked because there is no DNA. CDR1 is SQVTM and CDR2 is ANQGSEA in the germline V gene. CDR3 size: 12 residues. The CDR3 sequence is CSSRQSYNEQFF.

This chain connects TRBV7-9 to TRBJ2-3; TCRdb indicates TRBD1, and absent DNA this call remains unverified. This CDR3 is 14 amino acids long. CDR1 is SEHNR, CDR2 FQNEAQ, per germline (reference sequence). The CDR3: CASSLDSGPDTQYF.

The chain carries TRBV28 and TRBJ2-3; lacking DNA, the TRBD2 call made by TCRdb goes unchecked. Germline assignment: CDR1 MDHEN and CDR2 SYDVKM. The CDR3 is made up of 18 amino acids. The CDR3 sequence is CASYPISLVKATTDTQYF. Combining the CDR3 with reference TRBV28 and TRBJ2-3 gives the whole variable domain DVKVTQSSRYLVKRTGEKVFLECVQDMDHENMFWYRQDPGLGLRLIYFSYDVKMKEKGDIPEGYSVSREKKERFSLILESASTNQTSMYLCASYPISLVKATTDTQYFGPGTRLTVL.

The chain uses TRBV28 and TRBJ2-2; TCRdb returns TRBD2, unconfirmable since there is no DNA. The CDR3 has 15 residues. In germline, CDR1 is MDHEN, CDR2 SYDVKM. CDR3 loop: CASSSKGRYTGELFF.

The V gene is TRBV5-1, the J gene TRBJ2-7; TCRdb selects TRBD1, and the lack of DNA leaves this call unchecked. Germline values: CDR1 SGHRS, CDR2 YFSETQ. The CDR3 has 14 residues. This CDR3 reads CASSLDSPQYEQYF.

The chain links TRBV28 to TRBJ2-7. The germline gives CDR1 MDHEN, CDR2 SYDVKM. The CDR3 totals 15 residues. The CDR3 here is CASSSHHGGWGEQYF. Using reference TRBV28 and TRBJ2-7 for the parts outside the CDR3, the full variable domain is DVKVTQSSRYLVKRTGEKVFLECVQDMDHENMFWYRQDPGLGLRLIYFSYDVKMKEKGDIPEGYSVSREKKERFSLILESASTNQTSMYLCASSSHHGGWGEQYFGPGTRLTVT.

V gene TRBV6-5 combines with J gene TRBJ2-7. In germline, CDR1 is MNHEY, CDR2 SVGAGI. CDR3 length: 14 amino acids. The CDR3 loop is CASSYRQESYEQYF.

The chain is built from TRBV2 and TRBJ2-1; TCRdb reports TRBD2, a call that lacks DNA to check it against. Germline-derived CDR1 and CDR2 are SNHLY and FYNNEI. This CDR3 region has 18 residues. The chain's CDR3 is CASSDPHASGGSGDEQFF.

The chain recombines TRBV30 with TRBJ2-7; TCRdb outputs TRBD1, but without DNA this stays unchecked. The germline gives CDR1 GTSNPN, CDR2 SVGIG (reference sequence). This CDR3 has 16 residues. The CDR3 region is CAWSVGQGARPYEQYF.

The rearrangement joins TRBV28 to TRBJ1-1; TCRdb proposes TRBD1, but this gene call is untestable without DNA. The CDR3 sequence is 14 residues long. In germline, CDR1 is MDHEN, CDR2 SYDVKM. CDR3 loop: CASSWGGGGTEAFF.

V and J are TRBV28 and TRBJ2-3; TCRdb outputs TRBD2, but without DNA this stays unchecked. The CDR3 has 17 residues. Per the germline V gene, CDR1 is MDHEN and CDR2 is SYDVKM. CDR3 sequence reads: CATSTGLADYSTDTQYF.

The J gene is TRBJ2-7, the V gene TRBV28; lacking DNA, the TRBD1 call made by TCRdb goes unchecked. This CDR3 has 15 amino acids. Germline CDR1 is MDHEN and CDR2 is SYDVKM. The CDR3 here is CASSSWDRGSYEQYF.

This chain uses TRBV20-1 with TRBJ1-6; TCRdb proposes TRBD1, but this gene call is untestable without DNA. The length of the CDR3 is 16 residues. The germline V gene has CDR1 DFQATT and CDR2 SNEGSKA (reference sequence). The CDR3 here is CSARDSRTGYNSPLHF.

The chain uses TRBV28 and TRBJ2-7. CDR3 size: 16 residues. Germline CDR1 and CDR2: MDHEN and SYDVKM. This CDR3 is CASSLLVTRLPYEQYF.